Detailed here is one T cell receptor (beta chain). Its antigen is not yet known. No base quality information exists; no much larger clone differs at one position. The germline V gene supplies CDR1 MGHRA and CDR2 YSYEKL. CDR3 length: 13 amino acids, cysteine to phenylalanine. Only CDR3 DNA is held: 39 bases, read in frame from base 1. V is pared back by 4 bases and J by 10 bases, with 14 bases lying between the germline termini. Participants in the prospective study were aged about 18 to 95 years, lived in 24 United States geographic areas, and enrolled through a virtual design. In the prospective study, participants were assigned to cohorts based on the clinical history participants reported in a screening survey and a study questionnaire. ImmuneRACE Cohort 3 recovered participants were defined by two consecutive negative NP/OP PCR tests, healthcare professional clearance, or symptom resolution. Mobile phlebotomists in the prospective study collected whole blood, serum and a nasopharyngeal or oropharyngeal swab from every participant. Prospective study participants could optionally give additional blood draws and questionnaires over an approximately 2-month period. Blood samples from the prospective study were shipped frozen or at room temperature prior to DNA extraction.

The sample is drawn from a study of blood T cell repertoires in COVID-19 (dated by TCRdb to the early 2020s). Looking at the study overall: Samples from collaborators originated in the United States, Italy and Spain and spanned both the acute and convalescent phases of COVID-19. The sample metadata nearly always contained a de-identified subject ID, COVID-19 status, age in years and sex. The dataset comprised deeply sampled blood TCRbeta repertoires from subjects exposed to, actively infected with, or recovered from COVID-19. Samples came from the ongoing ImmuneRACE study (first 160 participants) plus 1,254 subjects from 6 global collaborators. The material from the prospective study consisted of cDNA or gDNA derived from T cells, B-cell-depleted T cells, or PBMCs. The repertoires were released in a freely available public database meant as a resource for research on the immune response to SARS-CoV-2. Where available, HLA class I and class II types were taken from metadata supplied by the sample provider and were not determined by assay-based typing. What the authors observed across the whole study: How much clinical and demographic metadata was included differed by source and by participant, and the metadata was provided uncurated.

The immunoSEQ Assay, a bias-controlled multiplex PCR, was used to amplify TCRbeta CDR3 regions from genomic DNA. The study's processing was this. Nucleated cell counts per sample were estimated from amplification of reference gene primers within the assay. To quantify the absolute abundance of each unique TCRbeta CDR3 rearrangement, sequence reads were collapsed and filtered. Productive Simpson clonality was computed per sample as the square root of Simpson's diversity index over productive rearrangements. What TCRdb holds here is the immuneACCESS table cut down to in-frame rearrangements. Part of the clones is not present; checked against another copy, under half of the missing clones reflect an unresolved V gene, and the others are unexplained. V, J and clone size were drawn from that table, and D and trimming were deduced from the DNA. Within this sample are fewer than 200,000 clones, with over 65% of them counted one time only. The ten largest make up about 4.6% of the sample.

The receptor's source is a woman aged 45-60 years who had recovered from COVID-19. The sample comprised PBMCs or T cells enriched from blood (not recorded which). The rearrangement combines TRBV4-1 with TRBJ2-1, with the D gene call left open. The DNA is TGCGCCAGCAGCCCCGCCTGGAGTAGGGAGCAGTTCTTC. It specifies CASSPAWSREQFF.